The 24 T cell receptor beta chains below all came from one sample that was sequenced in a study of neurological immune-mediated disorders. MiXCR, run by TCRdb on the 5' RACE reads, gives a single entry per CDR3 protein. In the table there are 50,000 to 55,000 distinct CDR3 sequences, around 4% of which are singletons. Source material: PBMCs. The receptors shown here come from a man in his 60s with multiple sclerosis.

This clonotype was seen many times. V and J are TRBV12-3 or TRBV12-4 and TRBJ2-5; perhaps TRBD1 as D (7 bases). The CDR3 consists of 15 residues. V dropped 2 bases and J dropped 1 base, with 11 bases sitting between them. CDR3 sequence: CASSLRQGGQETQYF. The CDR3 nucleotides are TGTGCCAGCAGTTTAAGGCAGGGGGGCCAAGAGACCCAGTACTTC.

The table lists this clonotype with many counts. This rearrangement joins TRBV12-3 or TRBV12-4 to TRBJ2-1; D might be TRBD2 (6 bases). Trimming stripped 0 bases from V and 0 bases from J, with 12 bases between. The CDR3 covers 17 residues. The CDR3 sequence: CASSLAGLQSSYNEQFF. The CDR3 DNA is TGTGCCAGCAGTTTAGCGGGACTCCAGAGCTCCTACAATGAGCAGTTCTTC.

This chain links TRBV12-3 or TRBV12-4 with TRBJ1-1; D is unresolved. V lost 5 bases, J lost 4 bases, and 14 bases lay in between. The CDR3 is made up of 14 amino acids. CDR3 protein: CASSPRHSLTEAFF. The CDR3 bases are TGTGCCAGCAGTCCTAGACACTCCCTCACTGAAGCTTTCTTT.

This clonotype was found many times. This chain links TRBV20-1 with TRBJ1-5; possibly TRBD1 for D (6 bases). Germline assignment: CDR1 DFQATT and CDR2 SNEGSKA (reference sequence). V dropped 5 bases and J dropped 5 bases, with 16 bases sitting between them. The CDR3 length is 14 residues. The CDR3 sequence is CSAGPGHPDQPQHF. In nucleotides, the CDR3 is TGCAGTGCTGGACCGGGACACCCCGATCAGCCCCAGCATTTT.

V usage is TRBV5-1 and J usage is TRBJ2-7, with 8 bases aligning to TRBD1. The germline gives CDR1 SGHRS, CDR2 YFSETQ. Losses at the gene ends were 8 bases for V and 6 bases for J; bases not matched to a gene: 13. This CDR3 region has 14 residues. The chain's CDR3 is CASSGQGDSLEQYF. The CDR3 coding sequence is TGCGCCAGTAGTGGACAGGGAGATTCGCTCGAGCAGTACTTC. Using reference TRBV5-1 and TRBJ2-7 for the parts outside the CDR3, the full variable domain is KAGVTQTPRYLIKTRGQQVTLSCSPISGHRSVSWYQQTPGQGLQFLFEYFSETQRNKGNFPGRFSGRQFSNSRSEMNVSTLELGDSALYLCASSGQGDSLEQYFGPGTRLTVT.

This clonotype was seen repeatedly, ten times or more. CDR3 nucleotides: TGTGCCACCAGTGCCTCCGAGAGCGGGAGTTCTTCCTACGAGCAGTACTTC. This codes for CATSASESGSSSYEQYF. This chain connects TRBV24-1 to TRBJ2-7, with 8 bases matching TRBD2. J lost 1 base, V lost 5 bases, and 12 bases had no gene match. The CDR3 extends over 17 amino acids. The germline V gene encodes CDR1 KGHDR and CDR2 SFDVKD.

This clonotype was found many times. The rearrangement uses TRBV3-1 and TRBJ1-1, with 10 bases lining up with TRBD1. The junction had 7 bases not matched to a gene; V was cut back by 4 bases and J by 5 bases. Germline lookup yields CDR1 LGHDT and CDR2 YNNKEL (reference sequence). There are 15 residues in the CDR3. The CDR3 loop is CASSPRDRGGTEAFF. The CDR3 DNA is TGTGCCAGCAGCCCCCGGGACAGGGGAGGGACTGAAGCTTTCTTT. The variable domain in full, with the rest retrieved from reference TRBV3-1 and TRBJ1-1, is DTAVSQTPKYLVTQMGNDKSIKCEQNLGHDTMYWYKQDSKKFLKIMFSYNNKELIINETVPNRFSPKSPDKAHLNLHINSLELGDSAVYFCASSPRDRGGTEAFFGQGTRLTVV.

This clonotype appeared many times. The chain recombines TRBV20-1 with TRBJ1-2, with 10 positions matching TRBD1. Germline trimming cut 6 bases from V and 8 bases from J; bases unmatched to any gene: 9. The CDR3 is 13 residues long. Germline-derived CDR1 and CDR2 are DFQATT and SNEGSKA (reference sequence). DNA for the CDR3: TGCAGTGCGACCCGACAGGGGGCGATGGGCTACACCTTC. This translates into CSATRQGAMGYTF.

At least ten counts were recorded for this clonotype. The rearrangement links TRBV14 to TRBJ2-3; D is unresolved. Germline-derived CDR1 and CDR2 are SGHDN and FVKESK. CDR3 length equals 14 residues. The ends were cut back, 4 bases at V and 2 bases at J, with 10 bases in the middle. The CDR3 protein is CASSPLTITDTQYF. The DNA of the CDR3 is TGTGCCAGCAGCCCCCTGACGATCACAGATACGCAGTATTTT.

This clonotype appeared many times. This sequence joins TRBV27 and TRBJ2-2; no definite D call. CDR3 length equals 14 residues. CDR1 MNHEY and CDR2 SMNVEV come from the germline V gene (reference sequence). V lost 4 bases and J 3 bases, leaving 9 bases between the germline ends. CDR3 region: CASSSRRDTGELFF. CDR3 sequence (DNA): TGTGCCAGCAGTTCAAGGCGAGACACCGGGGAGCTGTTTTTT.

This clonotype was observed a few times. V usage is TRBV20-1 and J usage is TRBJ2-5; unclear D gene. This CDR3 region has 13 residues. The V end lost 8 bases, the J end lost 3 bases, and 16 bases lay between the germline ends. The germline gives CDR1 DFQATT, CDR2 SNEGSKA (reference sequence). This chain's CDR3 is CSLFRPEEETQYF. The CDR3 bases are TGCAGTTTATTCCGGCCAGAAGAAGAGACCCAGTACTTC.

This clonotype was counted between two and nine times. The V and J genes are TRBV10-3 and TRBJ1-3; 7 bases fit TRBD1. There are 14 residues in the CDR3. CDR1 and CDR2 (germline): ENHRY, SYGVKD. V shed 7 bases and J 2 bases; nucleotides not matched to a gene: 5. The CDR3, as DNA: TGTGCCATCACCCAGGGACAGACTGGAAACACCATATATTTT. It specifies CAITQGQTGNTIYF.

This clonotype was recorded at least ten times. The rearrangement uses TRBV20-1 and TRBJ2-3, with D perhaps TRBD2 (6 bases). This CDR3 is built from 13 residues. The ends were cut back, 1 base at V and 2 bases at J, with 7 bases in the middle. Germline loops: CDR1 DFQATT, CDR2 SNEGSKA (reference sequence). The CDR3 nucleotides are TGCAGTGCTAGAGGGGACTCCACAGATACGCAGTATTTT. Translated, it gives CSARGDSTDTQYF.

This clonotype occurred many times. The chain recombines TRBV20-1 with TRBJ2-1; D unclear. Per the germline V gene, CDR1 is DFQATT and CDR2 is SNEGSKA (reference sequence). The V and J ends lost 0 bases and 2 bases respectively, with 8 bases between them. The CDR3 runs 14 residues. CDR3 amino acids: CSARDIAPYNEQFF. The CDR3 nucleotides read TGCAGTGCTAGAGATATCGCTCCCTACAATGAGCAGTTCTTC.

This clonotype was observed many times. The chain employs TRBV2 and TRBJ2-3, with D possibly being TRBD1 or TRBD2 (5 bases each). The CDR3 contains 12 residues. Germline CDR1 is SNHLY and CDR2 is FYNNEI. V lost 8 bases, J lost 2 bases, and 8 bases lay in between. CDR3 amino acids: CASRDDTDTQYF. The CDR3 DNA sequence: TGTGCCAGCCGGGACGACACAGATACGCAGTATTTT.

This clonotype was found many times. This chain uses TRBV27 with TRBJ1-4; 8 bases fit TRBD1. V shed 5 bases, J shed 8 bases, and the junction held 10 bases outside the gene matches. The CDR3 is made up of 15 amino acids. Germline assignment: CDR1 MNHEY and CDR2 SMNVEV (reference sequence). The CDR3 loop reads CASSPRQGFKEKLFF. The CDR3 DNA is TGTGCCAGCAGTCCTAGACAGGGGTTCAAGGAAAAACTGTTTTTT. Full variable domain (rest looked up from reference TRBV27 and TRBJ1-4): EAQVTQNPRYLITVTGKKLTVTCSQNMNHEYMSWYRQDPGLGLRQIYYSMNVEVTDKGDVPEGYKVSRKEKRNFPLILESPSPNQTSLYFCASSPRQGFKEKLFFGSGTQLSVL.

This clonotype has a count of ten or more. The chain has TRBV5-1 and TRBJ2-5; a weak D match, TRBD2 (6 bases). CDR1 is SGHRS and CDR2 is YFSETQ in the germline V gene. The CDR3 contains 13 residues. With 4 bases removed from V and 5 bases from J, the gap between germline ends came to 12 bases. The CDR3 protein is CASSAEGWETQYF. The CDR3 DNA reads TGCGCCAGCAGCGCGGAGGGGTGGGAGACCCAGTACTTC.

This clonotype has at least ten counts. The chain carries TRBV20-1 and TRBJ1-4; D is unclear. CDR1 and CDR2 (germline): DFQATT, SNEGSKA (reference sequence). The CDR3 extends over 14 amino acids. V was pared by 3 bases and J by 0 bases, with 8 bases between. The CDR3 spells CSASPRATNEKLFF. Here the CDR3 DNA reads TGCAGTGCTAGCCCCCGTGCAACTAATGAAAAACTGTTTTTT.

The table lists this clonotype with many counts. V usage is TRBV5-1 and J usage is TRBJ2-3; TRBD2 might be the D (5 bases). Germline CDR1 and CDR2: SGHRS and YFSETQ. The V end was cut by 2 bases, the J end by 10 bases, with 23 bases between. CDR3 length: 16 residues. CDR3 sequence reads: CASSFTGARSGSAQYF. The CDR3 DNA is TGCGCCAGCAGCTTTACTGGCGCCCGGTCGGGGAGCGCGCAGTATTTT.

Concerning this clonotype itself: Possible read error: a much larger clone is one base away. This chain links TRBV20-1 with TRBJ2-7; D gene uncertain. Germline CDR1 reads DFQATT; CDR2 reads SNEGSKA (reference sequence). This CDR3 has 14 amino acids. V shed 1 base and J shed 7 bases, with 17 bases lying between them. CDR3 sequence: CSARVLRHPEEQYF. The CDR3 DNA is TGCAGTGCTAGAGTTCTGAGACACCCGGAAGAGCAGTACTTC.

This clonotype was seen ten or more times. The chain couples TRBV27 to TRBJ2-1; D uncertain. With 5 bases removed from V and 2 bases from J, the gap between germline ends came to 10 bases. This CDR3 spans 14 amino acids. The germline V gene encodes CDR1 MNHEY and CDR2 SMNVEV (reference sequence). The CDR3 DNA reads TGTGCCAGCAGTCCCGGTCGGGCCTACAATGAGCAGTTCTTC. This sequence encodes CASSPGRAYNEQFF.

This clonotype was counted many times. This sequence joins TRBV5-6 and TRBJ1-1; 7 positions agree with TRBD1. Trimming at V came to 4 bases and at J to 5 bases, leaving 8 bases not matched to a gene. The CDR3 has 14 amino acids. Germline V gene data show CDR1 as SGHDT and CDR2 as YYEEEE. CDR3 sequence: CASSTRGWGTEAFF. The CDR3, as DNA: TGTGCCAGCAGCACCAGGGGGTGGGGGACTGAAGCTTTCTTT.

This clonotype was detected many times. This may come from a read error, since a much larger clone is one base off. The chain combines TRBV28 with TRBJ2-4; D is perhaps TRBD2 (7 bases). Germline CDR1 reads MDHEN; CDR2 reads SYDVKM. This CDR3 is 15 amino acids long. The CDR3 sequence is CASIPSGGVKKIQYF. The CDR3 DNA is TGTGCCAGCATCCCCTCGGGGGGCGTCAAAAAAATTCAGTACTTC.

This clonotype was picked up many times. The rearrangement joins TRBV20-1 to TRBJ2-7; no clear D gene. Germline V gene data show CDR1 as DFQATT and CDR2 as SNEGSKA (reference sequence). The V and J ends lost 0 bases and 5 bases respectively, with 14 bases between them. This CDR3 has 14 amino acids. The chain's CDR3 is CSARDPSSNHEQYF. The CDR3 DNA is TGCAGTGCTAGAGATCCGAGTTCCAATCACGAGCAGTACTTC.